This entry lists 14 T cell receptor beta chains sequenced from one sample in a study of blood T cell repertoires in COVID-19. Libraries were prepared by immunoSEQ multiplex PCR; TCRdb keeps only in-frame clonotypes and omits some of them. The sample yields about 140,000 clones, 84% seen once. Input material: peripheral blood. Receptors were obtained from a human donor in a cohort sampled during active COVID-19.

The gene calls are TRBV30 and TRBJ1-5; possible D gene TRBD1, 5 bases. The V gene lost 3 bases and the J gene lost 9 bases, with 12 bases spanning the gap. CDR1 is GTSNPN and CDR2 is SVGIG in the germline V gene (reference sequence). There are 12 residues in the CDR3. The CDR3 nucleotides are TGTGCCTGGAGCGCCCAGGGAGGGCCCCAGCATTTT. Amino acids: CAWSAQGGPQHF.

The CDR3 region is CASSLTGAQPQHF. The CDR3 DNA is TGTGCCAGCAGTCTTACAGGGGCTCAGCCCCAGCATTTT. The V call is TRBV6-5, the J call TRBJ1-5; 7 positions match TRBD1. This CDR3 is built from 13 residues. Trimming cost V 5 bases and J 6 bases; bases outside gene matches: 4. Germline values: CDR1 MNHEY, CDR2 SVGAGI.

The rearrangement uses TRBV7-9 and TRBJ2-3, with 7 bases that match TRBD1. V shed 6 bases and J 0 bases; nucleotides not matched to a gene: 6. The CDR3 totals 15 residues. Germline CDR1 and CDR2: SEHNR and FQNEAQ (reference sequence). This chain's CDR3 is CASRVTGSSTDTQYF. The CDR3 region has the DNA TGTGCCAGCAGGGTGACAGGGAGTAGCACAGATACGCAGTATTTT.

The V and J genes are TRBV7-9 and TRBJ1-2; 7 nucleotides line up with TRBD1. This CDR3 comprises 16 residues. Germline CDR1 reads SEHNR; CDR2 reads FQNEAQ (reference sequence). V shed 4 bases and J 2 bases; nucleotides not matched to a gene: 10. The CDR3 DNA follows: TGTGCCAGCAGCTCTATAGCGGGACAGAGAAACTATGGCTACACCTTC. It yields the protein CASSSIAGQRNYGYTF.

This chain connects TRBV28 to TRBJ1-5; D may be TRBD1 (6 bases). The ends were cut back, 7 bases at V and 0 bases at J, with 10 bases in the middle. Germline assignment: CDR1 MDHEN and CDR2 SYDVKM. The CDR3 spans 14 residues. CDR3 residues: CASKRGYSNQPQHF. The CDR3 nucleotides are TGTGCCAGCAAAAGGGGGTATAGCAATCAGCCCCAGCATTTT.

This clone was seen a single time. This chain uses TRBV5-1 with TRBJ1-4; TRBD1 agrees at 7 bases. Germline values: CDR1 SGHRS, CDR2 YFSETQ. The length of the CDR3 is 16 residues. Trimming at V came to 4 bases and at J to 1 base, leaving 7 bases not matched to a gene. The CDR3 reads CASSPRQGETNEKLFF. The DNA of the CDR3 is TGCGCCAGCAGCCCCCGACAGGGAGAAACTAATGAAAAACTGTTTTTT.

This clone was counted a single time. J is TRBJ1-1 and V is TRBV5-1, with D perhaps matching TRBD1 (6 bases). V was trimmed by 0 bases and J by 1 base, leaving 10 bases between them. This CDR3 comprises 15 residues. Germline CDR1 reads SGHRS; CDR2 reads YFSETQ. The CDR3 is CASSLGQGQNTEAFF. The CDR3 nucleotides read TGCGCCAGCAGCTTGGGCCAGGGACAGAACACTGAAGCTTTCTTT.

The rearrangement uses TRBV19 and TRBJ1-1, with a weak D call TRBD1 (5 bases). Germline CDR1 is LNHDA and CDR2 is SQIVND (reference sequence). The CDR3 extends over 14 amino acids. V lost 5 bases and J lost 3, with 13 bases in between. The CDR3 loop is CASSSPGGDTEAFF. CDR3 DNA sequence: TGTGCCAGTAGTTCTCCGGGAGGGGACACTGAAGCTTTCTTT.

The chain combines TRBV28 with TRBJ2-3, with 10 bases matching TRBD2. The CDR3 length is 17 residues. Germline-derived CDR1 and CDR2 are MDHEN and SYDVKM. Trimming at V came to 5 bases and at J to 4 bases, leaving 12 bases not matched to a gene. The CDR3 is CASSQTSGPTPPDTQYF. The DNA of the CDR3 is TGTGCCAGCAGTCAGACTAGCGGGCCTACCCCCCCAGATACGCAGTATTTT.

The DNA for the CDR3 is TGTGCCAGCAGTACATATAGCAATCAGCCCCAGCATTTT. Encoded protein: CASSTYSNQPQHF. The chain carries TRBV2 and TRBJ1-5; D not resolved. The CDR3 covers 13 residues. The V and J ends lost 5 bases and 0 bases respectively, with 5 bases between them. Germline assignment: CDR1 SNHLY and CDR2 FYNNEI.

This clone is a singleton in its sample. This chain links TRBV7-6 with TRBJ1-1; 9 nucleotides match TRBD1. Trimming cost V 2 bases and J 8 bases; bases outside gene matches: 9. Germline values: CDR1 SGHVS, CDR2 FNYEAQ. The CDR3 contains 15 residues. Here the CDR3 reads CASSLTQDRGLEAFF. For the CDR3, the DNA is TGTGCCAGCAGCTTAACCCAGGACAGGGGCTTAGAAGCTTTCTTT.

The chain carries TRBV19 and TRBJ1-1; TRBD1 is a possible D gene (6 bases). The CDR3 spans 15 residues. Between the trimmed V and J ends, which lost 6 bases and 3 bases, there was a span of 17 bases. Germline CDR1 is LNHDA and CDR2 is SQIVND (reference sequence). CDR3 coding DNA: TGTGCCAGTAGGGCCACAGGGTGGGTGGACACTGAAGCTTTCTTT. This sequence encodes CASRATGWVDTEAFF. The whole variable domain, filled in from reference TRBV19 and TRBJ1-1, reads DGGITQSPKYLFRKEGQNVTLSCEQNLNHDAMYWYRQDPGQGLRLIYYSQIVNDFQKGDIAEGYSVSREKKESFPLTVTSAQKNPTAFYLCASRATGWVDTEAFFGQGTRLTVV.

V gene TRBV24-1 combines with J gene TRBJ2-5; D call uncertain. V lost 9 bases and J 1 base, leaving 26 bases between the germline ends. The germline V gene encodes CDR1 KGHDR and CDR2 SFDVKD. The CDR3 loop spans 18 amino acids. CDR3 nucleotides: TGTGCCACCGGAGCTTTCTCCACTCGTGGAAATATCCAAGAGACCCAGTACTTC. Protein sequence: CATGAFSTRGNIQETQYF.

This chain connects TRBV2 to TRBJ1-3; a weak D match, TRBD1 (5 bases). Trimming left V 6 bases short and J 2 bases short, with 14 bases between. CDR1 is SNHLY and CDR2 is FYNNEI in the germline V gene. CDR3 length: 15 amino acids. CDR3 sequence (DNA): TGTGCCAGCAGGTACACGCAGGGTGCTGGAAACACCATATATTTT. The encoded protein is CASRYTQGAGNTIYF.